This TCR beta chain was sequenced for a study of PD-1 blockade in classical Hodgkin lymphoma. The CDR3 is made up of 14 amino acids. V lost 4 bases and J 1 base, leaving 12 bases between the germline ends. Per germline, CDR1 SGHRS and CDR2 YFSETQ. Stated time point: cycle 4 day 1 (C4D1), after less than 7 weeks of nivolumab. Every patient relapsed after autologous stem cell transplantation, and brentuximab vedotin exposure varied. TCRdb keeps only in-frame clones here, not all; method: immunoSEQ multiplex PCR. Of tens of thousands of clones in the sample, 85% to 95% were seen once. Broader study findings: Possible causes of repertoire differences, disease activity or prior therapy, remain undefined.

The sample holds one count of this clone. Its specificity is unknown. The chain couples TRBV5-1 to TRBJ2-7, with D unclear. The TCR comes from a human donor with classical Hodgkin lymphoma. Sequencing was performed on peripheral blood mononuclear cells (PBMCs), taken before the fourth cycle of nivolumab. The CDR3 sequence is CASSAGQDSYEQYF. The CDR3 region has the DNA TGCGCCAGCAGCGCCGGCCAGGATTCCTACGAGCAGTACTTC. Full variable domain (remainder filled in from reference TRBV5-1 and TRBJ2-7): KAGVTQTPRYLIKTRGQQVTLSCSPISGHRSVSWYQQTPGQGLQFLFEYFSETQRNKGNFPGRFSGRQFSNSRSEMNVSTLELGDSALYLCASSAGQDSYEQYFGPGTRLTVT.